Sequencing of this TCR beta chain was carried out in a study of shared clonotypes between healthy human individuals. Study summary: CD4 naive cells filled three plates per donor, CD4 memory three, CD8 naive two and CD8 memory one.

At the deep level, the assay was run. Assay used: immunoSEQ multiplex PCR; TCRdb lists only in-frame clones, some missing. The sample lists around 560,000 clones; roughly 95% were seen once. CD45RO negativity and positive selection for CCR7 defined naive CD8 cells, a population that excluded terminally differentiated effector memory CD45RA+ cells. Recent acute infections and vaccinations were absent in the healthy HIV-negative adult donors. To note about this clone: Its antigen is unidentified.

Study-wide findings and caveats: Naive CD4 clonotype sharing across several donors was 4% to 5.5%.

The germline gives CDR1 KGHSH, CDR2 LQKENI. The V end was cut by 5 bases, the J end by 5 bases, with 9 bases between. This CDR3 comprises 12 residues. The material sequenced was naive CD8+ T cells sorted from blood. This receptor was identified in a woman aged 25 to 39 in good health. The rearrangement links TRBV18 to TRBJ2-5; possible D gene TRBD1, 6 bases. The CDR3 spells CASSTGNETQYF. In DNA, the CDR3 is TGTGCCAGCTCAACAGGGAATGAGACCCAGTACTTC.